This TCR beta chain appears in the sequencing data of a study of T cells in Graves' hyperthyroidism and ophthalmopathy. TCR beta CDR3 region amplification was performed from RNA transcripts. TCR CDR3 underwent first-round RT-PCR with the HTBI primer set. TCRdb used MiXCR to reprocess the multiplex PCR reads, holding one entry per CDR3 protein. The data show fewer than 400,000 distinct CDR3 sequences, with 20% to 30% seen just once and roughly 70% held by the top ten. The receptor was derived from a man aged 50 to 59 with Graves' hyperthyroidism. The sample was blood.

In DNA form, the CDR3 reads TGTGCCAGCAGCTTTGGGCTTGGGAATTCACCCCTCCACTTT. Translated: CASSFGLGNSPLHF. The rearrangement joins TRBV13 to TRBJ1-6; D remains unclear. This CDR3 is built from 14 residues. V lost 3 bases and J lost 7, with 10 bases in between. Per germline, CDR1 PRHDT and CDR2 FYEKMQ (reference sequence).